Each of the 18 T cell receptor beta chains below was sequenced from the same sample in a study of cytomegalovirus exposure and HLA in healthy donors. PCR primers comprised 60 Vbeta and 13 Jbeta primers. Only in-frame clones appear in the TCRdb table, and some are missing; sequencing was by immunoSEQ multiplex PCR. Its table records approximately 110,000 clones. Input material: PBMCs. These TCRs come from a man over 45 in good health and CMV-seronegative.

The chain employs TRBV30 and TRBJ2-4; possibly TRBD2 for D (6 bases). From germline, CDR1 is GTSNPN and CDR2 SVGIG (reference sequence). V lost 1 base to trimming and J lost 1 base, with 17 bases between them. The CDR3 consists of 17 residues. The CDR3 sequence is CAWSGQEGVSAKNIQYF. In DNA form, the CDR3 reads TGTGCCTGGAGTGGTCAGGAGGGAGTGTCCGCCAAAAACATTCAGTACTTC.

The chain recombines TRBV7-9 with TRBJ2-7; D ambiguous. This CDR3 has 11 amino acids. V was trimmed by 1 base and J by 6 bases, leaving 4 bases between them. Germline V lookup: CDR1 SEHNR, CDR2 FQNEAQ (reference sequence). This chain's CDR3 is CASSLVSEQYF. The CDR3 DNA sequence: TGTGCCAGCAGCTTAGTATCCGAGCAGTACTTC.

The rearrangement joins TRBV4-3 to TRBJ2-7, with 7 bases fitting TRBD1. Per germline, CDR1 LGHNA and CDR2 YSLEER. This CDR3 has 14 residues. V lost 4 bases, J lost 2 bases, and 5 bases stayed unmatched. The DNA for the CDR3 is TGCGCCAGCAGCCTTAGGACAGGAGCCTACGAGCAGTACTTC. Its protein is CASSLRTGAYEQYF.

The CDR3 nucleotides read TGCGCCAGCAGCCAATCAACTAACAGGGAGATAGAGACCCAGTACTTC. The encoded protein is CASSQSTNREIETQYF. The rearrangement joins TRBV4-3 to TRBJ2-5, with a weak D call TRBD1 (6 bases). This CDR3 contains 16 residues. Germline lookup yields CDR1 LGHNA and CDR2 YSLEER. The V gene lost 2 bases and the J gene lost 4 bases, with 17 bases spanning the gap.

The chain employs TRBV9 and TRBJ2-3, with 11 bases identical to TRBD2. CDR1 is SGDLS, CDR2 YYNGEE, per germline. The trim removed 4 bases at V and 5 bases at J, leaving 3 bases unmatched. The CDR3 totals 14 residues. The CDR3 bases are TGTGCCAGCAGCCTTGGGACTAGCGGAGATACGCAGTATTTT. Translating gives CASSLGTSGDTQYF.

The chain couples TRBV13 to TRBJ2-5; tentative D call: TRBD2 (5 bases). This CDR3 region has 16 residues. CDR1 and CDR2 from the germline V gene are PRHDT and FYEKMQ (reference sequence). Trimming removed 0 bases at V and 2 bases at J, with 13 bases between. Here the CDR3 DNA reads TGTGCCAGCAGCTTAGGCCCCGGCCGGAGGCAAGAGACCCAGTACTTC. This translates into CASSLGPGRRQETQYF.

This rearrangement joins TRBV25-1 to TRBJ2-5; possibly TRBD1 for D (6 bases). The DNA end favors TRBJ2-7, so the J call may be wrong. The CDR3 consists of 12 residues. Germline loops: CDR1 MGHDK, CDR2 SYGVNS. The CDR3 reads CASSRGTYEQYF. The CDR3 coding sequence is TGTGCCAGCAGTAGGGGGACCTACGAGCAGTACTTC.

The rearrangement uses TRBV5-1 and TRBJ2-7; 9 nucleotides match TRBD1. J lost 6 bases, V lost 2 bases, and 6 bases had no gene match. Per germline, CDR1 SGHRS and CDR2 YFSETQ. This CDR3 region has 14 residues. The CDR3 DNA sequence: TGCGCCAGCAGCTTCGGGACAGGGTGGGGCGAGCAGTACTTC. Protein sequence: CASSFGTGWGEQYF.

The chain combines TRBV4-3 with TRBJ2-2; 12 bases agree with TRBD2. The CDR3 has 17 residues. The J segment lost 1 base and the V segment lost 0 bases, leaving 0 bases of the junction unmatched. Germline-derived CDR1 and CDR2 are LGHNA and YSLEER. The CDR3 DNA reads as TGCGCCAGCAGCCAAGAACTAGCGGGGGGGAACACCGGGGAGCTGTTTTTT. Translating it yields CASSQELAGGNTGELFF.

This rearrangement joins TRBV19 to TRBJ2-7, with TRBD1 matching 8 bases. This CDR3 region has 15 residues. Unmatched junction bases numbered 7, after V lost 0 bases and J lost 6 bases. The germline gives CDR1 LNHDA, CDR2 SQIVND (reference sequence). CDR3 loop: CASSIDGGQAGEQYF. CDR3 sequence (DNA): TGTGCCAGTAGTATAGACGGGGGACAGGCAGGCGAGCAGTACTTC.

The chain employs TRBV5-5 and TRBJ1-5; D uncertain. Germline V gene lookup returns CDR1 SGHKS and CDR2 YYEKEE (reference sequence). V shed 4 bases and J shed 0 bases, with 14 bases lying between them. CDR3 size: 16 residues. CDR3 region: CASSLAAEYSNQPQHF. The DNA for the CDR3 is TGTGCCAGCAGCCTAGCAGCCGAATATAGCAATCAGCCCCAGCATTTT.

The chain uses TRBV10-3 and TRBJ1-1; D may be TRBD1 (5 bases). Germline CDR1 reads ENHRY; CDR2 reads SYGVKD. The germline V and J ends were trimmed by 10 bases and 3 bases, with 12 bases remaining between them. The CDR3 covers 12 residues. The CDR3 protein is CASRDYYTEAFF. In DNA form, the CDR3 reads TGTGCCAGCAGGGACTATTACACTGAAGCTTTCTTT.

The chain couples TRBV9 to TRBJ1-1, with TRBD1 matching 7 bases. The germline CDR1 and CDR2 sequences are SGDLS and YYNGEE. The CDR3 sequence is 15 residues long. With 6 bases clipped from V and 0 bases from J, the junction kept 8 bases outside the gene matches. The DNA for the CDR3 is TGTGCCAGCACCTTCATACAGGGGATGAACACTGAAGCTTTCTTT. It specifies CASTFIQGMNTEAFF. Filled out from reference TRBV9 and TRBJ1-1, the complete variable domain reads DSGVTQTPKHLITATGQRVTLRCSPRSGDLSVYWYQQSLDQGLQFLIQYYNGEERAKGNILERFSAQQFPDLHSELNLSSLELGDSALYFCASTFIQGMNTEAFFGQGTRLTVV.

The J gene is TRBJ2-7, the V gene TRBV11-1; tentative D call: TRBD1 (5 bases). CDR1 is SGHAT, CDR2 FQDESV, per germline (reference sequence). Trimming removed 7 bases from V and 2 bases from J, with 15 bases in between. The CDR3 sequence is 14 residues long. The CDR3 is CASTVRTQAYEQYF. The DNA of the CDR3 is TGTGCCAGCACTGTCCGGACACAGGCCTACGAGCAGTACTTC.

V usage is TRBV5-1 and J usage is TRBJ2-7, with 9 bases identical to TRBD1. The length of the CDR3 is 15 residues. In germline, CDR1 is SGHRS, CDR2 YFSETQ. Trimming took 3 bases from V and 2 from J; bases not matched to a gene: 6. The CDR3: CASSYRDRAAYEQYF. The CDR3 coding sequence is TGCGCCAGCAGCTACCGGGACAGGGCCGCCTACGAGCAGTACTTC.

CDR3 bases: TGTGCCAGCAGCTTCGCGGAGAACACTGAAGCTTTCTTT. It specifies CASSFAENTEAFF. The chain has TRBV5-5 and TRBJ1-1; D is undetermined. The CDR3 sequence is 13 residues long. Germline V gene sequence: CDR1 SGHKS, CDR2 YYEKEE (reference sequence). Trimming removed 2 bases from V and 1 base from J, with 6 bases in between.

V usage is TRBV2 and J usage is TRBJ1-2; no definite D call. The CDR3 loop spans 13 amino acids. The ends were cut back, 7 bases at V and 2 bases at J, with 11 bases in the middle. Germline lookup yields CDR1 SNHLY and CDR2 FYNNEI. CDR3 amino acids: CASNLVANYGYTF. The CDR3 bases are TGTGCCAGCAATTTAGTAGCGAACTATGGCTACACCTTC.

This rearrangement joins TRBV13 to TRBJ2-1; the match to TRBD2 covers 15 bases. The V gene end was trimmed by 5 bases and the J gene end by 6 bases; junction bases not matched to a gene: 8. In germline, CDR1 is PRHDT, CDR2 FYEKMQ (reference sequence). The CDR3 covers 17 residues. The CDR3 loop reads CASSDSGTSGGSNEQFF. DNA for the CDR3: TGTGCCAGCAGCGACTCCGGGACTAGCGGGGGGAGCAATGAGCAGTTCTTC.